This T cell receptor (beta chain) was captured by sequencing in a study of cytomegalovirus exposure and HLA in healthy donors. Overall study findings and caveats: In a later analysis, compared with equally common non-associated chains, HLA-associated beta chains were more expanded. Some V segments, including TRBV6-2 and TRBV6-3, were excluded as indistinguishable. The later analysis indicated that the majority of CMV-associated TCR beta chains appeared HLA-restricted. It was reported that the classifier diagnosed cytomegalovirus status with high specificity and sensitivity in both the original and validation cohorts.

This clone was seen a few times. Its antigen is currently unknown. V lost 1 base and J lost 5; bases outside the gene matches: 10. This CDR3 has 17 amino acids. The germline CDR1 and CDR2 sequences are SGHTS and YDEGEE. Amplification used 60 Vbeta primers and 13 Jbeta primers. Method: immunoSEQ multiplex PCR; TCRdb's copy keeps in-frame clones and lacks some. This table has 98,000 or so clones, more than 60% appearing once. Source material: PBMCs. The source is a human donor in good health. This rearrangement joins TRBV5-8 to TRBJ2-1, with TRBD2 matching over 9 bases. CDR3 nucleotides: TGTGCCAGCAGCTTGTGGATAGCGGGAGAGGGGCACAATGAGCAGTTCTTC. Encoded protein: CASSLWIAGEGHNEQFF.